The TCR beta chain described here comes from a study of a mutant IDH1 vaccine in newly diagnosed glioma. Whole-study context: Weeks 1, 3, 5, 7, 11, 15, 19 and 23 were when patients received their eight vaccinations. Most patients had received both radiotherapy and temozolomide, the prior options being radiotherapy, temozolomide, or both.

Remarks on this clone: Its antigen is undetermined.

Study findings and constraints: Detectable vaccine-induced immune responses arose in more than 85% of patients.

The CDR3 is 16 residues long. Trimming took 6 bases from V and 3 from J; bases not matched to a gene: 12. Per germline, CDR1 SGHVS and CDR2 FQNEAQ. This table comes from immunoSEQ multiplex PCR, and its TCRdb copy is limited to in-frame clones, with some not included. Seen here are 50,000 to 60,000 clones, around nine tenths observed once, and the top ten hold over 2%. Time point defined: week 11, during vaccination. The investigators gave 300 ug of mutant IDH1 20-mer peptide in each vaccine dose, together with topical imiquimod. Every donor had a new WHO grade 3 or 4 astrocytoma that was IDH1-mutant, with loss of nuclear ATRX.

This TCR was recovered from a man aged 45-65 years with glioma. The sample consisted of PBMCs, taken from a glioma patient whose treatment included an IDH1 peptide vaccine. The chain employs TRBV7-8 and TRBJ2-7; 9 positions match TRBD1. The DNA of the CDR3 is TGTGCCAGCAGGTGGAGAGCCGGGACAGGGCGCTACGAGCAGTACTTC. Translation gives CASRWRAGTGRYEQYF.